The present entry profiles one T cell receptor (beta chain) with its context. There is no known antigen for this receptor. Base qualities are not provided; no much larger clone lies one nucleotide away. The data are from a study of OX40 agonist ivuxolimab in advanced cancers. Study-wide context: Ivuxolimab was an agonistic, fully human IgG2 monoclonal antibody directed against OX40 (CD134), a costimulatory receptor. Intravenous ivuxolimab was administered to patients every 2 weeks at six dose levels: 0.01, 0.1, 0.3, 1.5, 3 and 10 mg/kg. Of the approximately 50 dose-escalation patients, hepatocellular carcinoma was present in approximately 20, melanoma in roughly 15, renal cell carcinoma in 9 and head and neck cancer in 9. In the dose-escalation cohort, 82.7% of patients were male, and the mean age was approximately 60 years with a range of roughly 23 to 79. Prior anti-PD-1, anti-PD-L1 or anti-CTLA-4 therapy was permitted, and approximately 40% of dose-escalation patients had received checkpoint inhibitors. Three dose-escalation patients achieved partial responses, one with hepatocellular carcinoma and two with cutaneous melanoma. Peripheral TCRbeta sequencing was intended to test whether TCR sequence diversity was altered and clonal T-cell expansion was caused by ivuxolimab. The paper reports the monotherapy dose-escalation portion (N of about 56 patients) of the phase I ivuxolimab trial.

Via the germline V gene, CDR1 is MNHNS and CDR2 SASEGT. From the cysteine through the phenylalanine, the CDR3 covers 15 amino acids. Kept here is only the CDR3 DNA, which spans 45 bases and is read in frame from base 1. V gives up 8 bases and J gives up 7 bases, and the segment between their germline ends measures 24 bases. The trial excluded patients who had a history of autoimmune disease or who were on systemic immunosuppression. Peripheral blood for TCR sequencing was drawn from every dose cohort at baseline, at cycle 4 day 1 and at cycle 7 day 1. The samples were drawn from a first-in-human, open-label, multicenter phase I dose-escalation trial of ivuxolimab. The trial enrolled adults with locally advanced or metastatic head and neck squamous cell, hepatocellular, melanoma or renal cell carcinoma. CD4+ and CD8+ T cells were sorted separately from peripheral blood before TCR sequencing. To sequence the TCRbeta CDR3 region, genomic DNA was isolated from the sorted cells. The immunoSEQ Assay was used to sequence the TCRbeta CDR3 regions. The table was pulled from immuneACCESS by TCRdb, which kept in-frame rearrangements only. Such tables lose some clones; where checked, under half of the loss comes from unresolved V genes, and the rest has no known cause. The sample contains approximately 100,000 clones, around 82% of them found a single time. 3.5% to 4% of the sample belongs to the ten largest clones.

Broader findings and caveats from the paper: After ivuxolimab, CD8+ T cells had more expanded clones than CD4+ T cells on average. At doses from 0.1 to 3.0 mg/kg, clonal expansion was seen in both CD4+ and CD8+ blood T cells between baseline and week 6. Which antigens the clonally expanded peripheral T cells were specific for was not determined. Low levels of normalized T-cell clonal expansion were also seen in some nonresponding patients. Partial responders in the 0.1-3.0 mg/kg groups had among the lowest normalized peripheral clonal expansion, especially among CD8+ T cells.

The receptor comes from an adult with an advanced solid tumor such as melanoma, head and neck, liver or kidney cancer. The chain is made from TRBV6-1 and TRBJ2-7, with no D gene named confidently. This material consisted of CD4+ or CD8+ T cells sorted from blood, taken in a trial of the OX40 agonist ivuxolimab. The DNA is TGTGCCAGCCTCCAGTCCGAGAAGGTCGACCGGGAGCAGTACTTC. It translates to CASLQSEKVDREQYF.